The source of this T cell receptor (beta chain) is a study of technical replicates of blood from a few donors. Germline V gene lookup returns CDR1 SEHNR and CDR2 FQNEAQ (reference sequence). The length of the CDR3 is 16 residues. Germline trimming cut 5 bases from V and 4 bases from J; bases unmatched to any gene: 4. Clones were read by immunoSEQ multiplex PCR, and TCRdb kept only the in-frame ones, dropping some. The repertoire holds 50,000 to 55,000 clones, just over 85% seen once, with roughly 5.3% in the top ten. This chain links TRBV7-9 with TRBJ2-2; 13 nucleotides agree with TRBD2. Material for sequencing was PBMCs. This sequence was found in a human donor in good health. Some clones in this sample may be carry-over from other donors' samples. CDR3 sequence (DNA): TGTGCCAGCAGCCCGGGACTAGCGGGGAGCACCGGGGAGCTGTTTTTT. It yields the protein CASSPGLAGSTGELFF.